The clone carrying this T cell receptor (beta chain) was detected a few times. These data belong to a study of Graves' ophthalmopathy and Graves' hyperthyroidism. RNA transcripts provided the template for amplifying TCR beta CDR3 regions. HTBI primers served in a first-round RT-PCR, which a second-round multiplex PCR followed. Using its own MiXCR run on the multiplex PCR reads, TCRdb lists one record per CDR3 protein. The sample gives about 620,000 distinct CDR3 sequences, about a fifth of which show up once; approximately 7% is in the top ten. Newly diagnosed, the hyperthyroidism patients had under 2 months' duration and were aged 18 to 65. The clonotype originates from a woman aged 18-29 years with stable Graves' hyperthyroidism. Some clones in this sample may be carry-over from other donors' samples. The material sequenced was peripheral blood.

The chain's CDR3 is CASSSGTNSPLHF. CDR3 coding DNA: TGTGCCAGCAGTTCCGGGACAAATTCACCCCTCCACTTT. This chain connects TRBV6-5 to TRBJ1-6, with D possibly TRBD1 on 6 matching bases. This CDR3 region has 13 residues. The V and J ends lost 4 bases and 7 bases respectively, with 8 bases between them. The germline V gene has CDR1 MNHEY and CDR2 SVGAGI.